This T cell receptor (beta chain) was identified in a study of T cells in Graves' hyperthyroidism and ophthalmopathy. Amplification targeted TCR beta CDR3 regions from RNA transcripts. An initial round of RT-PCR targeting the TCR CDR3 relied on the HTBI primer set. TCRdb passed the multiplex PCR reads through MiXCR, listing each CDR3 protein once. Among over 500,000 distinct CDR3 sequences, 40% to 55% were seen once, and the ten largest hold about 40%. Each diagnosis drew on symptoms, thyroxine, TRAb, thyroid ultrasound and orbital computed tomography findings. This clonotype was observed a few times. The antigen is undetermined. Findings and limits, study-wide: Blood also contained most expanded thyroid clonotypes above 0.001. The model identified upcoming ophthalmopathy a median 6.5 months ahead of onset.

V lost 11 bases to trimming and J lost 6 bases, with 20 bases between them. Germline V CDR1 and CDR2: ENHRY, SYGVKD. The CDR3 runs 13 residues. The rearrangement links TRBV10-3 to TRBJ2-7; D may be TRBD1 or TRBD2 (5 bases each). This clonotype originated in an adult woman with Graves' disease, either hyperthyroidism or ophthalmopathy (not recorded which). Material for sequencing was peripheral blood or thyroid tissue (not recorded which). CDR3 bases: TGTGCCGTACGAGGGGCTAGGCGAGTCGAGCAGTACTTC. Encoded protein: CAVRGARRVEQYF.